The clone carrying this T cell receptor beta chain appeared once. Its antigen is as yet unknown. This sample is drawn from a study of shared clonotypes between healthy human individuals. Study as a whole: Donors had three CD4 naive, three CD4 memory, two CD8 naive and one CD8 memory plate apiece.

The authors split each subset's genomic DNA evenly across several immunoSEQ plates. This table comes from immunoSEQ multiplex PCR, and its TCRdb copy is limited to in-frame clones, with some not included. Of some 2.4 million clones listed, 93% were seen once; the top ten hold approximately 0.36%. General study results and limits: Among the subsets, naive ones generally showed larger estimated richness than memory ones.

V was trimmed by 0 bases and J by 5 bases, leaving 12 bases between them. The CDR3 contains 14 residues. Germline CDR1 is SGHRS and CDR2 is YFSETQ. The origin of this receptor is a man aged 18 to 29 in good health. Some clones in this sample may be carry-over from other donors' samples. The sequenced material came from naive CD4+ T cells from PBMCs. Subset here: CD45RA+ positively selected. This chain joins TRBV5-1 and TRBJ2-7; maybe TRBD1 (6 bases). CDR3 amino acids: CASSLDRDPDEQYF. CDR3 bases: TGCGCCAGCAGCTTGGACAGGGATCCGGACGAGCAGTACTTC. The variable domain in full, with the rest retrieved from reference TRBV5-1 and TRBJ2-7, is KAGVTQTPRYLIKTRGQQVTLSCSPISGHRSVSWYQQTPGQGLQFLFEYFSETQRNKGNFPGRFSGRQFSNSRSEMNVSTLELGDSALYLCASSLDRDPDEQYFGPGTRLTVT.